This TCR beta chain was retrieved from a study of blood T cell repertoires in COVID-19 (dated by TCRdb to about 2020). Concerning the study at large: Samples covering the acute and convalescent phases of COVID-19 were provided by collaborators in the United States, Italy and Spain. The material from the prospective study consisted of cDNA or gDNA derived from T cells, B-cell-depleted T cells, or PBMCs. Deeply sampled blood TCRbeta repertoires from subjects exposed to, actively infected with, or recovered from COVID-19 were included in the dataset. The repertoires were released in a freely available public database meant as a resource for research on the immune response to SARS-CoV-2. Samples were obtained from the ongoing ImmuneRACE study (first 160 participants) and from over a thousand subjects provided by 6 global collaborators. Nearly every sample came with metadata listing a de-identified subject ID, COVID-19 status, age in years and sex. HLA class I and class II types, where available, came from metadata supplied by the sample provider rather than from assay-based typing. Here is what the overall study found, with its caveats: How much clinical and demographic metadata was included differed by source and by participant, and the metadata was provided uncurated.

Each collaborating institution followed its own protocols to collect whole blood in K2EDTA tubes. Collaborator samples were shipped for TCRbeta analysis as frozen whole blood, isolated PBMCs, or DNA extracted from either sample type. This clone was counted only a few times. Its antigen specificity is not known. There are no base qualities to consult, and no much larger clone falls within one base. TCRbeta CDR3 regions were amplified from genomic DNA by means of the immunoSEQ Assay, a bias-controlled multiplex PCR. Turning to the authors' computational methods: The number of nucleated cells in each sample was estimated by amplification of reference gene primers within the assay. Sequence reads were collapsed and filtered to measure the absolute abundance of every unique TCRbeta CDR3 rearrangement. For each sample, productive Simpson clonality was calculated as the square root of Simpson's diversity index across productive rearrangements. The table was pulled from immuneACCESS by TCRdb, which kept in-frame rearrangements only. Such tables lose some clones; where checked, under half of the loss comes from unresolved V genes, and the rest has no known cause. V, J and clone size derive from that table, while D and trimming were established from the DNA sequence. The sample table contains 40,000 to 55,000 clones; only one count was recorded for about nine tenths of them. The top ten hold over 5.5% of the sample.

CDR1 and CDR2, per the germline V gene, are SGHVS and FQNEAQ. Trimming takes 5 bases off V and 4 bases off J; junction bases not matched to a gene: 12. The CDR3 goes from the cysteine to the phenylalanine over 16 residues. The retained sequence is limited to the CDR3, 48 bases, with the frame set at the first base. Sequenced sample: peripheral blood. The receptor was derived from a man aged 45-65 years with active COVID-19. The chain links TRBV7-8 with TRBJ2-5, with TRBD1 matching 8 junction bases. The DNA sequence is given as TGTGCCAGCAGCCTAGAGGGAAGACAGGGGAGAGAGACCCAGTACTTC. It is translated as CASSLEGRQGRETQYF.